This T cell receptor (beta chain) was recorded in a study of control samples from healthy donors and cancer patients. Some clones are missing from TCRdb's copy, which holds only in-frame ones; the method was immunoSEQ multiplex PCR. Here the sample spans about 22,000 clones, around four fifths being singletons. Germline V gene lookup returns CDR1 SGHRS and CDR2 YFSETQ. The CDR3 has 11 residues. J lost 7 bases, V lost 4 bases, and 0 bases had no gene match. The V call is TRBV5-1, the J call TRBJ1-2, with 8 bases identical to TRBD1. This sequence originates from a man in his 60s with colorectal cancer. The sample was PBMCs. The CDR3: CASSDRGGYTF. In nucleotides, the CDR3 is TGCGCCAGCAGCGACAGGGGTGGCTACACCTTC.